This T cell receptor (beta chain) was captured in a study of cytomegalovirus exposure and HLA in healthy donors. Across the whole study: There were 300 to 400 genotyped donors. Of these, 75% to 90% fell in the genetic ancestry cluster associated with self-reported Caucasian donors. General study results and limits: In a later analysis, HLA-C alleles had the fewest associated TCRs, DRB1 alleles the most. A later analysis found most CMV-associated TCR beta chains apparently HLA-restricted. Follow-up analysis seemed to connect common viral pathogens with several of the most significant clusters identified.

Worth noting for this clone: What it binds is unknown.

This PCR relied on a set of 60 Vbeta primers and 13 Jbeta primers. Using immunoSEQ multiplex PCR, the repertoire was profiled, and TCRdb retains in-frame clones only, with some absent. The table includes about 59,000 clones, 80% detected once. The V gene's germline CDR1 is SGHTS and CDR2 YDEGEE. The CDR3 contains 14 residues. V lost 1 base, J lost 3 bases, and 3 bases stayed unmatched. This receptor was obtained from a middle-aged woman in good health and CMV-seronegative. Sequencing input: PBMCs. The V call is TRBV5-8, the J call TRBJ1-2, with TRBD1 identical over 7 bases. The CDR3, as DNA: TGTGCCAGCAGCTTGACAGGGGCTTACTATGGCTACACCTTC. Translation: CASSLTGAYYGYTF.